A selection of T cell receptor beta chains follows, all from one sample in a study of T cell responses to AZD1222 COVID-19 vaccine. Clones were read by immunoSEQ multiplex PCR, and TCRdb kept only the in-frame ones, dropping some. The data show 75,000 to 80,000 clones, with 65% to 80% seen just once and approximately 27% held by the top ten. The source material was peripheral blood, sampled 28 days after the second dose of the MenACWY control vaccine. These TCRs come from an adult who received the MenACWY meningococcal vaccine as a control. Both conserved end residues are part of each CDR3. Each record gives: V gene, clone size, J gene, D gene, CDR3 protein, CDR3 DNA. D genes are given only for firm matches. Rows give clone size only sometimes, using once, few, many, or a class for an expanded clone.

TRBV28	.	TRBJ1-4	.	CASSFPATNEKLFF	TGTGCCAGCAGTTTTCCTGCGACTAATGAAAAACTGTTTTTT
TRBV23-1	.	TRBJ1-5	.	CASSQSRPFNQPQHF	TGCGCCAGCAGTCAATCCCGGCCCTTCAATCAGCCCCAGCATTTT
TRBV18	once	TRBJ1-6	TRBD1	CASSPGQVPNSPLHF	TGTGCCAGCTCACCGGGACAGGTTCCTAATTCACCCCTCCACTTT
TRBV6-5	.	TRBJ2-4	TRBD2	CASRRVGGAKNIQYF	TGTGCCAGCAGGCGGGTGGGGGGGGCCAAAAACATTCAGTACTTC
TRBV7-6	once	TRBJ2-1	TRBD2	CASSDIAGTYNEQFF	TGTGCCAGCAGCGATATAGCGGGAACCTACAATGAGCAGTTCTTC
TRBV5-4	.	TRBJ2-1	.	CASSFSAYNEQFF	TGTGCCAGCAGCTTTAGTGCGTACAATGAGCAGTTCTTC
TRBV2	once	TRBJ1-2	.	CASNEWGSYGYTF	TGTGCCAGCAACGAATGGGGGAGCTATGGCTACACCTTC
TRBV2	.	TRBJ1-2	.	CASSAGTVNYGYTF	TGTGCCAGCAGCGCCGGGACGGTTAACTATGGCTACACCTTC
TRBV2	once	TRBJ1-2	.	CASYFNYGYTF	TGTGCCAGCTATTTCAACTATGGCTACACCTTC
TRBV3-1/TRBV3-2	.	TRBJ2-3	.	CASSPGTLRTDTQYF	TGTGCCAGCAGCCCTGGGACGCTACGCACAGATACGCAGTATTTT
TRBV25-1	.	TRBJ2-7	.	CASSDTGYSYEQYF	TGTGCCAGCAGTGATACAGGGTACTCCTACGAGCAGTACTTC
TRBV10-1	.	TRBJ1-1	.	CASSESWGTEAFF	TGCGCCAGCAGTGAGTCTTGGGGGACTGAAGCTTTCTTT
TRBV7-6	.	TRBJ2-6	.	CASSSRGGASLSGANVLTF	TGTGCCAGCAGCTCTAGAGGGGGGGCTTCCCTCTCTGGGGCCAACGTCCTGACTTTC
TRBV4-1	.	TRBJ2-3	TRBD2	CASRRTSGSSDTQYF	TGCGCCAGCAGGAGGACTAGCGGGAGTTCAGATACGCAGTATTTT
TRBV7-9	few	TRBJ1-2	.	CASSFTGWGYTF	TGTGCCAGCAGCTTTACAGGGTGGGGCTACACCTTC
TRBV7-2	.	TRBJ2-1	TRBD1	CASSTGTALRNEQFF	TGTGCCAGCAGCACCGGGACAGCCCTAAGGAATGAGCAGTTCTTC
TRBV4-3	few	TRBJ1-4	.	CASSQDLTNRSEKLFF	TGCGCCAGCAGCCAAGATCTCACTAATCGGAGTGAAAAACTGTTTTTT
TRBV9	.	TRBJ2-1	TRBD2	CASSVSGGAYEQFF	TGTGCCAGCAGCGTGAGCGGGGGGGCATATGAGCAGTTCTTC
TRBV27	few	TRBJ2-7	.	CASKSQYEQYF	TGTGCCAGCAAATCCCAATACGAGCAGTACTTC
TRBV2	.	TRBJ2-3	TRBD1	CASRGDRMFTDTQYF	TGTGCCAGCAGGGGGGACAGGATGTTCACAGATACGCAGTATTTT
TRBV5-4	.	TRBJ2-2	.	CASSLGWNTGELFF	TGTGCCAGCAGCTTGGGGTGGAACACCGGGGAGCTGTTTTTT
TRBV6-1	.	TRBJ1-1	.	CASSVLPGLGGTEAFF	TGTGCCAGCAGTGTTCTACCGGGACTAGGGGGCACTGAAGCTTTCTTT
TRBV30	.	TRBJ2-7	TRBD1	CAWHPGGAVSEYF	TGTGCCTGGCACCCAGGGGGAGCGGTTTCGGAGTACTTC
TRBV9	.	TRBJ1-1	.	CASSVSGDTEAFF	TGTGCCAGCAGCGTATCTGGGGACACTGAAGCTTTCTTT
TRBV7-2	.	TRBJ1-4	.	CASSRGTNEKLFF	TGTGCCAGCTCCCGGGGGACTAATGAAAAACTGTTTTTT
TRBV6-5	.	TRBJ1-5	.	CASSWNDGFNQPQHF	TGTGCCAGCAGCTGGAATGACGGATTTAATCAGCCCCAGCATTTT
TRBV12-3/TRBV12-4	.	TRBJ2-1	TRBD1	CASSPTGYNEQFF	TGTGCCAGCAGCCCGACAGGGTACAATGAGCAGTTCTTC
TRBV5-6	.	TRBJ1-1	TRBD1	CASSFTGVGTNTEAFF	TGTGCCAGCAGTTTCACAGGGGTGGGAACGAACACTGAAGCTTTCTTT
TRBV2	.	TRBJ2-7	.	CASATGLLVYEQYF	TGTGCCAGCGCGACAGGTTTGTTGGTCTACGAGCAGTACTTC
TRBV4-1	.	TRBJ1-4	TRBD1	CASSQDTGGGTSEKLFF	TGCGCCAGCAGCCAAGATACAGGGGGCGGGACATCGGAAAAACTGTTTTTT
TRBV6-5	.	TRBJ2-5	TRBD1	CASSRRGLETQYF	TGTGCCAGCAGCCGAAGGGGGCTTGAGACCCAGTACTTC
TRBV4-3	few	TRBJ1-1	.	CASSQGIRTEAFF	TGCGCCAGCAGCCAAGGAATACGTACTGAAGCTTTCTTT
TRBV10-3	.	TRBJ2-5	.	CAISESVGGETQYF	TGTGCCATCAGTGAGTCTGTAGGGGGAGAGACCCAGTACTTC
TRBV4-3	once	TRBJ1-1	.	CASSQDNRVSEAFF	TGCGCCAGCAGCCAAGATAACAGGGTTTCGGAAGCTTTCTTT
TRBV7-8	.	TRBJ1-2	TRBD1	CASSRDRVRGYTF	TGTGCCAGCAGCCGGGACAGGGTGAGGGGCTACACCTTC
TRBV5-1	.	TRBJ2-7	.	CASSLEAGLYEQYF	TGCGCCAGCAGCTTGGAGGCGGGGCTCTACGAGCAGTACTTC
TRBV5-1	few	TRBJ1-1	TRBD1	CASSTGQGKNTEAFF	TGCGCCAGCAGCACGGGACAGGGGAAGAACACTGAAGCTTTCTTT
TRBV5-1	.	TRBJ2-1	.	CASSLVQSDVNEQFF	TGCGCCAGCAGCTTGGTACAGTCAGATGTTAATGAGCAGTTCTTC
TRBV18	.	TRBJ1-1	.	CASSPRGGDNTEAFF	TGTGCCAGCTCACCACGGGGAGGAGATAACACTGAAGCTTTCTTT
TRBV6-5	.	TRBJ2-7	.	CATGTPREQYF	TGTGCCACCGGGACACCCCGCGAGCAGTACTTC
TRBV15	.	TRBJ2-1	TRBD1	CATSTGQATYNEQFF	TGTGCCACCAGCACCGGACAGGCTACCTACAATGAGCAGTTCTTC
TRBV5-6	.	TRBJ2-2	TRBD2	CASSWGLAGSTGELFF	TGTGCCAGCAGCTGGGGACTAGCGGGGTCCACCGGGGAGCTGTTTTTT
TRBV19	once	TRBJ2-1	.	CASSREGHSYNEQFF	TGTGCCAGTAGCCGAGAGGGGCACTCCTACAATGAGCAGTTCTTC
TRBV29-1	.	TRBJ2-1	.	CSVEIGGGVSEFF	TGCAGCGTTGAAATCGGAGGGGGCGTTTCGGAGTTCTTC
TRBV6-5	.	TRBJ2-7	.	CASIQGAGGYEQYF	TGTGCCAGCATTCAGGGTGCAGGAGGCTACGAGCAGTACTTC
TRBV6-1	.	TRBJ1-6	.	CASTSDSLNSPLHF	TGTGCCAGCACCTCGGACAGCTTAAATTCACCCCTCCACTTT